Presented here are 4 T cell receptor beta chains from one specimen sequenced in a study of CD8 T cells in ankylosing spondylitis. In TCRdb, the 5' RACE reads were re-called with MiXCR into one record per CDR3 protein. The sample consists of more than 200,000 distinct CDR3 sequences, 20% to 30% of them appearing once. The sequencing input was blood, either unsorted or a sorted T cell fraction (not recorded which). The receptors derive from a male donor with ankylosing spondylitis or in good health (not recorded which).

The chain employs TRBV6-5 and TRBJ2-7; no definite D call. CDR3 length equals 13 residues. V was cut by 4 bases and J by 2 bases, with 9 bases left in between. Germline-derived CDR1 and CDR2 are MNHEY and SVGAGI. Written as DNA, the CDR3 is TGTGCCAGCAGTTCCACAGAGGCCTACGAGCAGTACTTC. It yields the protein CASSSTEAYEQYF.

V gene TRBV12-3 or TRBV12-4 combines with J gene TRBJ1-2, with TRBD1 as a possible D gene (6 bases). V was cut by 3 bases and J by 3 bases, with 11 bases left in between. The CDR3 has 14 residues. CDR3: CASSLGQGHYGYTF. The CDR3 nucleotides are TGTGCCAGCAGTTTGGGGCAGGGGCACTATGGCTACACCTTC.

There are many counts of this clonotype. The rearrangement links TRBV6-4 to TRBJ1-5, with TRBD1 identical over 8 bases. The germline gives CDR1 MRHNA, CDR2 SNTAGT. This CDR3 contains 18 residues. The ends lost 3 bases at V and 1 base at J; junction bases unmatched: 11. CDR3 in amino acids: CASSEGRTGRSSNQPQHF. CDR3 nucleotides: TGTGCCAGCAGTGAGGGGAGGACAGGGCGGTCCAGCAATCAGCCCCAGCATTTT.

For the CDR3, the DNA is TGTGCCAGCAGCTTAACGCACCGGGCTGAGCAGTTCTTC. Translation gives CASSLTHRAEQFF. This chain connects TRBV7-3 to TRBJ2-1; D is unresolved. The V gene's germline CDR1 is SGHTA and CDR2 FQGTGA. The V end was cut by 0 bases, the J end by 9 bases, with 9 bases between. The CDR3 extends over 13 amino acids.